This TCR beta chain was identified in a study of a mutant IDH1 vaccine in newly diagnosed glioma. Across the whole study: Eight vaccine doses were administered to patients at weeks 1, 3, 5, 7, 11, 15, 19 and 23. Mean patient age was approximately 39 years; roughly 62% were male and about 38% female. Before enrollment, the patients had been treated with radiotherapy alone, temozolomide alone, or both together. Most of them had received both.

In germline, CDR1 is MNHEY, CDR2 SVGAGI. V trimming: 2 bases; J trimming: 3 bases; junction bases outside the gene matches: 1. The CDR3 loop spans 14 amino acids. Time point indicated: week 5, during vaccination. Topical imiquimod accompanied each vaccine dose, which consisted of 300 ug of mutant IDH1 20-mer peptide. New astrocytomas of WHO grade 3 or 4 that were IDH1-mutant and ATRX-lost were found in the donors. About this clone: Its matching antigen is unknown.

Libraries were prepared by immunoSEQ multiplex PCR; TCRdb keeps only in-frame clonotypes and omits some of them. The sample carries about 38,000 clones, roughly 76% recorded once. Sequencing was performed on PBMCs, taken from a glioma patient whose treatment included an IDH1 peptide vaccine. This receptor was taken from a man over 45 with glioma. This chain joins TRBV6-5 and TRBJ1-5; 7 bases line up with TRBD1. CDR3 nucleotides: TGTGCCAGCAGTTACAGGGGGCTCAATCAGCCCCAGCATTTT. Translation: CASSYRGLNQPQHF.